The 15 T cell receptor beta chains presented below share a single source sample, sequenced in a study of CD8 T cells in ankylosing spondylitis. Study-wide results and limits: About 8 highly homologous variants made up a TCR beta motif, and this motif appeared characteristic of ankylosing spondylitis blood.

Each CDR3 protein is one row after TCRdb ran MiXCR on the 5' RACE reads. The sample yields some 140,000 distinct CDR3 sequences, approximately 17% seen once. No antigen has been identified for these receptors. The source material was blood, either unsorted or a sorted T cell fraction (not recorded which). The origin of the receptors is a male donor with ankylosing spondylitis.

V is TRBV2 and J is TRBJ2-2, with D possibly matching TRBD1 (7 bases). The CDR3 sequence is 12 residues long. CDR1 is SNHLY, CDR2 FYNNEI, per germline. Trimming pared 8 bases from V and 5 bases from J, leaving 9 bases between. The DNA for the CDR3 is TGTGCCAGCCAGGGGGGAACCGGGGAGCTGTTTTTT. Protein: CASQGGTGELFF.

This chain links TRBV10-3 with TRBJ2-3; a weak D match, TRBD2 (6 bases). Germline CDR1 reads ENHRY; CDR2 reads SYGVKD. Between the trimmed V and J ends, which lost 4 bases and 4 bases, there was a span of 15 bases. The CDR3 extends over 15 amino acids. The CDR3 spells CAISADELAPDTQYF. The CDR3 bases are TGTGCCATCAGTGCGGATGAACTAGCTCCAGATACGCAGTATTTT.

The chain carries TRBV27 and TRBJ2-3; TRBD2 matches 7 bases. CDR1 MNHEY and CDR2 SMNVEV come from the germline V gene (reference sequence). Losses at the gene ends were 8 bases for V and 1 base for J; bases not matched to a gene: 3. The CDR3 spans 13 residues. CDR3 region: CASGLVGTDTQYF. The CDR3 DNA reads as TGTGCCAGCGGACTAGTTGGCACAGATACGCAGTATTTT.

V is TRBV20-1 and J is TRBJ1-2; D might be TRBD1 (5 bases). The CDR3 extends over 12 amino acids. Germline V gene lookup returns CDR1 DFQATT and CDR2 SNEGSKA (reference sequence). V gave up 6 bases and J gave up 7 bases, with 15 bases separating them. The CDR3 here is CSATGRVVGYTF. In nucleotides, the CDR3 is TGCAGTGCGACCGGCAGGGTTGTTGGCTACACCTTC.

The chain links TRBV4-1 to TRBJ1-1, with 9 nucleotides matching TRBD1. J was trimmed by 4 bases and V by 9 bases; bases with no gene match: 9. The germline CDR1 and CDR2 sequences are MGHRA and YSYEKL. The length of the CDR3 is 14 residues. The CDR3 here is CASSPGQGTTEAFF. The DNA of the CDR3 is TGCGCCAGTAGTCCGGGACAGGGCACCACTGAAGCTTTCTTT.

The V and J genes are TRBV4-3 and TRBJ2-3; 10 positions match TRBD2. With V trimmed by 0 bases and J by 1 base, 1 base remained unmatched. CDR1 is LGHNA and CDR2 is YSLEER in the germline V gene. This CDR3 has 16 residues. The CDR3 is CASSQELAGRTDTQYF. In DNA, the CDR3 is TGCGCCAGCAGCCAAGAACTAGCGGGACGCACAGATACGCAGTATTTT.

This clonotype was counted between two and nine times. A junction end diverges from the germline sequence, so it may reflect a read error. This chain uses TRBV3-1 with TRBJ2-1; weak D call: TRBD1 (6 bases). The CDR3 runs 15 residues. Germline V lookup: CDR1 LGHDT, CDR2 YNNKEL (reference sequence). CDR3 region: CASRQGGSYYNEQFF. CDR3 nucleotide sequence: TGTGCCAGCAGACAAGGGGGATCTTACTACAATGAGCAGTTCTTC.

The CDR3 protein is CASSQEGPKKTGPTYNEQFF. The CDR3 coding sequence is TGTGCCAGCAGCCAAGAAGGCCCGAAGAAGACAGGTCCGACCTACAATGAGCAGTTCTTC. The chain joins TRBV3-1 to TRBJ2-1; tentative D call: TRBD1 (6 bases). CDR3 length: 20 amino acids. Trimming cost V 0 bases and J 2 bases, with 23 bases left between them. Per germline, CDR1 LGHDT and CDR2 YNNKEL (reference sequence).

The chain couples TRBV20-1 to TRBJ2-3; the match to TRBD2 covers 8 bases. CDR3 length: 17 amino acids. The ends lost 6 bases at V and 2 bases at J; junction bases unmatched: 16. Germline CDR1 DFQATT, CDR2 SNEGSKA (reference sequence). The CDR3 loop is CSAKGVWASGLTDTQYF. CDR3 nucleotide sequence: TGCAGTGCCAAGGGGGTATGGGCTAGCGGGCTCACAGATACGCAGTATTTT.

This clonotype was found a few times. The V call is TRBV20-1, the J call TRBJ2-7, with D tentatively TRBD2 (6 bases). The CDR3 runs to 13 residues. Per the germline V gene, CDR1 is DFQATT and CDR2 is SNEGSKA (reference sequence). Between the trimmed V and J ends, which lost 2 bases and 1 base, there was a span of 9 bases. CDR3 in amino acids: CSARTGTSYEQYF. The CDR3 DNA reads TGCAGTGCTAGAACCGGGACTTCCTACGAGCAGTACTTC.

V and J are TRBV9 and TRBJ2-2; 11 bases are shared with TRBD1. CDR3 length equals 15 residues. Trimming removed 3 bases from V and 6 bases from J; junction bases left unmatched: 4. Looked up from germline, CDR1 is SGDLS and CDR2 is YYNGEE. Here the CDR3 reads CASSGPGQGAGELFF. The CDR3 DNA follows: TGTGCCAGCAGCGGTCCGGGACAGGGGGCCGGGGAGCTGTTTTTT.

This clonotype was observed a few times. The chain links TRBV27 to TRBJ2-7; 8 bases line up with TRBD1. The CDR3 covers 14 residues. V dropped 5 bases and J dropped 4; count of bases not matched to a gene: 7. Per the germline V gene, CDR1 is MNHEY and CDR2 is SMNVEV (reference sequence). CDR3 in DNA: TGTGCCAGCAGTCACCGGGACAGGCGTTACGAGCAGTACTTC. Amino acid sequence: CASSHRDRRYEQYF.

J is TRBJ2-5 and V is TRBV7-7; D is possibly TRBD1 (6 bases). CDR3 length equals 16 residues. Germline CDR1 reads SSHAT; CDR2 reads FNYEAQ (reference sequence). Trimming removed 5 bases at V and 0 bases at J, with 16 bases between. The CDR3: CASSPLPQGYQETQYF. DNA for the CDR3: TGTGCCAGCAGCCCACTACCACAGGGTTACCAAGAGACCCAGTACTTC.

The V and J genes are TRBV5-1 and TRBJ2-7, with TRBD1 matching over 7 bases. Trimming took 5 bases from V and 5 from J; bases not matched to a gene: 10. CDR1 is SGHRS, CDR2 YFSETQ, per germline. The CDR3 covers 14 residues. DNA for the CDR3: TGCGCCAGCAGTCCCCTCCAGGGGGACCACGAGCAGTACTTC. Protein product: CASSPLQGDHEQYF.

This clonotype showed up just a few times. This chain joins TRBV18 and TRBJ2-2; D may be TRBD1 or TRBD2 (5 bases each). From germline, CDR1 is KGHSH and CDR2 LQKENI. This CDR3 comprises 12 residues. V was shortened by 7 bases and J by 4 bases, with 7 bases between the two germline ends. The CDR3 is CASFGTTGELFF. The CDR3 region has the DNA TGTGCCAGCTTCGGGACCACCGGGGAGCTGTTTTTT.